This T cell receptor beta chain was sequenced during a study of cytomegalovirus exposure and HLA in healthy donors (TCRdb year 2017). Concerning the study at large: According to a later analysis, the 120 validation repertoires were produced on the same platform as the 666 repertoires of the first cohort. The study aimed to test whether signatures of past pathogen exposure could be identified by cataloging public T cell receptors. Besides the first cohort of approximately 710 subjects, a separate validation cohort made up of over 100 different subjects was used. To predict cytomegalovirus infection status, the study combined high-throughput TCR immunosequencing, statistical association of individual TCRs with disease status, and machine learning.

Library preparation used the immunoSEQ multiplex PCR assay. The source study handled its data this way. To diagnose cytomegalovirus status from the catalog of TCR beta chain sequences, a statistical classification framework was built. Drawn from immuneACCESS, this table holds only the in-frame rearrangements with V and J called that TCRdb kept. Clones are partly lost; checked studies trace under half to an unresolved V gene and leave the rest unexplained. V and J calls and clone size are given by that table; D and trimming were obtained from the DNA. Recorded for this sample are about 200,000 clones; less than 90% of them occurred a single time. The ten largest clones capture around 5.5% of the sample. Donors formed part of the validation cohort, which comprised about 120 subjects and was distinct from the first cohort of under 750 subjects. Relative to germline, V is 1 base shorter and J is 7 bases shorter, with 7 bases between their ends. CDR1 and CDR2 are drawn from the germline V gene: SGHTA, FQGNSA. Spanning cysteine to phenylalanine, the CDR3 consists of 13 amino acids. Left in the record is the CDR3 DNA by itself, 39 bases read in frame from the first base.

Overall study results and their limits: According to the authors, the approach could potentially be generalized to other disease states and immunological phenotypes. Across donors, most TCR sequences were observed very rarely, whereas some public TCRs were present in many individuals. A later analysis found that TCRs clustered in the first cohort also tended to co-occur in the 120 validation repertoires, with 94% of cluster scores above 0. In vitro tests confirmed that a few of the cytomegalovirus-associated TCR beta chains recognize cytomegalovirus antigens. Cytomegalovirus status was reported to be diagnosed by the classifier with high specificity and sensitivity in both the original and validation cohorts. A later analysis had no HLA typing for the validation cohort, so co-occurrence there was scored across all 130 or so repertoires. In the study, some 160 TCR beta chains were listed as associated with cytomegalovirus.

This clone appeared once. The antigen it binds to is not known. No much larger clone is present one base from it, and per-base qualities are unavailable. Sequencing was performed on PBMCs. Rearrangement joined TRBV7-2 to TRBJ2-2; confidence is insufficient to name the D gene. The source of this sequence is a woman younger than 30 in good health and CMV-seronegative. The nucleotide sequence reads as follows: TGTGCCAGCAGCTTAGATGGGATCGGGGAGCTGTTTTTT. Its protein product is CASSLDGIGELFF.